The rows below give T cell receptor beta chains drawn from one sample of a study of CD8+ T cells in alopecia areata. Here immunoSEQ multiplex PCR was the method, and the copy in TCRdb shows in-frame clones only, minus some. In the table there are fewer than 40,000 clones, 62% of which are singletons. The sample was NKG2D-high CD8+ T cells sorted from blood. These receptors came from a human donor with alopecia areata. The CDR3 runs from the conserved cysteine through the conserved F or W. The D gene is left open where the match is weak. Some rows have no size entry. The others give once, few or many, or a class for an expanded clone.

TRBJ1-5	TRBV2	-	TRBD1	TGTGCCAGCAGTGTGGGACAGGGTGTTGAGCCCCAGCATTTT	CASSVGQGVEPQHF
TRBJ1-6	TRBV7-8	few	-	TGTGCCAGCAGCTTAGCGGGGGGCGCGTACAATTCACCCCTCCACTTT	CASSLAGGAYNSPLHF
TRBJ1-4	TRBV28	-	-	TGTGCCAGCAGCTCAACGGGGGGCGCTAATGAAAAACTGTTTTTT	CASSSTGGANEKLFF
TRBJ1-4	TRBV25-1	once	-	TGTGCCAGCAGTGTAACCGGGGGGGAAAAACTGTTTTTT	CASSVTGGEKLFF
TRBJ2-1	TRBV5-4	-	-	TGTGCCAGCAGCTTGAAACCGGGACCTCCCTACAATGAGCAGTTCTTC	CASSLKPGPPYNEQFF
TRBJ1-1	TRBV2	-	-	TGTGCCAGCAGTGAGACGGCGAACACTGAAGCTTTCTTT	CASSETANTEAFF
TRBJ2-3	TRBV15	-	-	TGTGCCACCAGCAGAGAAATCACAGATACGCAGTATTTT	CATSREITDTQYF
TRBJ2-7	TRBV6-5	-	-	TGTGCCAGCAGTTCGGGACCCTACGAGCAGTACTTC	CASSSGPYEQYF
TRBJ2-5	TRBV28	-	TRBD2	TGTGCCAGCCAATCAAGGAGCGGGAGGTTCCAAGAGACCCAGTACTTC	CASQSRSGRFQETQYF
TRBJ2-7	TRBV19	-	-	TGTGCCACCCTGGCGGGCCTCTCCGGCGAGCAGTACTTC	CATLAGLSGEQYF
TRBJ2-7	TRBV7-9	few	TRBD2	TGTGCCAGCAGCTTAGTTCAGCGGGGAGGACCCTACGAGCAGTACTTC	CASSLVQRGGPYEQYF
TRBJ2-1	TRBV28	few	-	TGTGCGGGGGCCCGGGGGTATGAGCAGTTCTTC	CAGARGYEQFF
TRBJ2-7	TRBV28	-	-	TGTGCCAGCAGTTTTTCGGGATTCGACGAGCAGTACTTC	CASSFSGFDEQYF
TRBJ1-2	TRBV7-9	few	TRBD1	TGTGCCAGCAGCTCAGAACAGGGGGCGGACGACACCTTC	CASSSEQGADDTF
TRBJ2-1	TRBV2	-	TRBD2	TGTGCCAGCAATTTTCTAGCGGGGCGGAACAATGAGCAGTTCTTC	CASNFLAGRNNEQFF
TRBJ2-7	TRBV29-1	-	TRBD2	TGCAGCGTCTCCAGCGGGAGGATCGGGTACGAGCAGTACTTC	CSVSSGRIGYEQYF
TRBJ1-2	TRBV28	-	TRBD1	TGTGCCAGCAGTCAACCGGGACAGGGGATCGAAAATGGCTACACCTTC	CASSQPGQGIENGYTF
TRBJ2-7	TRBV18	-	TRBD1	TGTGCCAGCTCACCAGGGGACAGCTCCTACGAGCAGTACTTC	CASSPGDSSYEQYF
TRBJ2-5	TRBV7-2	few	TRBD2	TGTGCCAGCAGCCCGGGACTAGCGGGATGGTATTTAGGGACCCAGTACTTC	CASSPGLAGWYLGTQYF
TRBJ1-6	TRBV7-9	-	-	TGTGCCAGCAGCTTCGATTCACCCCTCCACTTT	CASSFDSPLHF
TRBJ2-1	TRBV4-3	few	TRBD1	TGCGCCAGCAGCCAAGGGGACAGGGGGCGCCGGGAGCAGTTCTTC	CASSQGDRGRREQFF
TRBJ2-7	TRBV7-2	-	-	TGTGCCAGCAGCTCCACACTAGGAACCTACGAGCAGTACTTC	CASSSTLGTYEQYF
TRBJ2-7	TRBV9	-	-	TGTGCCAGCAGCGTAGTACCCGGGTACGAGCAGTACTTC	CASSVVPGYEQYF
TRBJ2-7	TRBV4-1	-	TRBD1	TGCGCCAGCAGCTTTACAGGGGGTGGCGACGAGCAGTACTTC	CASSFTGGGDEQYF
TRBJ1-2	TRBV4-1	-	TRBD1	TGCGCCAGCAGCTTCGGACAGGGAGACTATGGCTACACCTTC	CASSFGQGDYGYTF
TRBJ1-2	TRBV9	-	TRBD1	TGTGCCAGCAGCGGAGACGGGACAGTGGCTAACTATGGCTACACCTTC	CASSGDGTVANYGYTF
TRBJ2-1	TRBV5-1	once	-	TGCGCCAGCTATGACACGAGCTCCTACAATGAGCAGTTCTTC	CASYDTSSYNEQFF
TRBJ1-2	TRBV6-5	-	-	TGTGCCAGCAGTTATAGCGGGGGCGATGGCTATGGCTACACCTTC	CASSYSGGDGYGYTF
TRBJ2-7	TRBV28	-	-	TGTGCCAGCAGTTTTCAGAACTCCTACGAGCAGTACTTC	CASSFQNSYEQYF
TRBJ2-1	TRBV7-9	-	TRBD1	TGTGCCAGCAGCTACCCTGACAGGGGCTACAATGAGCAGTTCTTC	CASSYPDRGYNEQFF
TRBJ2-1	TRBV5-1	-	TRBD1	TGCGCCAGCAGCCCCACCGCCGGGGACAGTTACAATGAGCAGTTCTTC	CASSPTAGDSYNEQFF
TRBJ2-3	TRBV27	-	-	TGTGCCAGCAGTGCCTCTATAGATACGCAGTATTTT	CASSASIDTQYF
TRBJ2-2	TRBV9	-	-	TGTGCCAGCAGCGTAGGGACGGTCACCGGGGAGCTGTTTTTT	CASSVGTVTGELFF
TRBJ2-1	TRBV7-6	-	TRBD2	TGTGCCAGCAGCTTAAGTTTGGCTAGCGGCAATGAGCAGTTCTTC	CASSLSLASGNEQFF
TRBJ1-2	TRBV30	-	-	TGTGCCTGGAGTATATCATATGTAGGCTACACCTTC	CAWSISYVGYTF
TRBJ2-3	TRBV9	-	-	TGTGCCAGCAGGCTGATGGACGCAGGAGATACGCAGTATTTT	CASRLMDAGDTQYF
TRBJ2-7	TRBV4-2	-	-	TGTGCCAGCAGCCAAGATGCGGGCTCCTACGAGCAGTACTTC	CASSQDAGSYEQYF
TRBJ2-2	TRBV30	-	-	TGTGCCTGGAGTATCAGAGATTTAGGCGCAGTTCGGTTTACCGGGGAGCTGTTTTTT	CAWSIRDLGAVRFTGELFF
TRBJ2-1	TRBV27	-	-	TGTGCCAGCAGTTTAGCGTGGTCGGGGTGGGGGAATGAGCAGTTCTTC	CASSLAWSGWGNEQFF
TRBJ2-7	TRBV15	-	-	TGTGCCACCAGCAGTCGGGAGATGGTTTACGAGCAGTACTTC	CATSSREMVYEQYF
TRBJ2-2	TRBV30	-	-	TGTGCCTGGAGCGGGGGTACCGGGGAGCTGTTTTTT	CAWSGGTGELFF
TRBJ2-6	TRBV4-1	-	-	TGCGCCAGCAGCCCCGCGTTGGGGGCCGGGGCCAACGTCCTGACTTTC	CASSPALGAGANVLTF
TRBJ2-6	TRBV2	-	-	TGTGCCAGCAGTGAAGGCATTCAACTCGGGGCCAACGTCCTGACTTTC	CASSEGIQLGANVLTF
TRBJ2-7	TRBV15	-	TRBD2	TGTGCCACGAGCTATAGCGGGATAAATGCCGAGCAGTACTTC	CATSYSGINAEQYF
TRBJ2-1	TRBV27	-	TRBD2	TGTGCCAGCACTTGGCGGGGGGGGCCCTACAATGAGCAGTTCTTC	CASTWRGGPYNEQFF
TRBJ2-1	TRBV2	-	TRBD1	TGTGCCAGCAGCTGGACAGGGGCAAACAATGAGCAGTTCTTC	CASSWTGANNEQFF
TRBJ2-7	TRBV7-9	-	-	TGTGCCAGCAGCTTTTGGGGCTACGAGCAGTACTTC	CASSFWGYEQYF
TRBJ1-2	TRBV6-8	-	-	TGTGCCAGCAGTCTAGCACTATGCTCTAGAAAGACCTATGGCTACACCTTC	CASSLALCSRKTYGYTF
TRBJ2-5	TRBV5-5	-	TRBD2	TGTGCCAGCAGGGGACCGACTAGCGGGGAGGTGGAGACCCAGTACTTC	CASRGPTSGEVETQYF
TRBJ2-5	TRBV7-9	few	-	TGTGCCAGCGGTTGGGGGGAAGAGACCCAGTACTTC	CASGWGEETQYF
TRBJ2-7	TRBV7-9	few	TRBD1	TGTGCCAGCAGCTCCCGGGACAGGGGGCGCGAGCAGTACTTC	CASSSRDRGREQYF
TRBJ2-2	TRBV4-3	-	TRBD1	TGCGCCAGCAGCCAAGGACTACAGGGGAAAAACGGGGAGCTGTTTTTT	CASSQGLQGKNGELFF
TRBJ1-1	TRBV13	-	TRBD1	TGTGCCAGCAGCTTTCAGGGGGCAAGCACTGAAGCTTTCTTT	CASSFQGASTEAFF